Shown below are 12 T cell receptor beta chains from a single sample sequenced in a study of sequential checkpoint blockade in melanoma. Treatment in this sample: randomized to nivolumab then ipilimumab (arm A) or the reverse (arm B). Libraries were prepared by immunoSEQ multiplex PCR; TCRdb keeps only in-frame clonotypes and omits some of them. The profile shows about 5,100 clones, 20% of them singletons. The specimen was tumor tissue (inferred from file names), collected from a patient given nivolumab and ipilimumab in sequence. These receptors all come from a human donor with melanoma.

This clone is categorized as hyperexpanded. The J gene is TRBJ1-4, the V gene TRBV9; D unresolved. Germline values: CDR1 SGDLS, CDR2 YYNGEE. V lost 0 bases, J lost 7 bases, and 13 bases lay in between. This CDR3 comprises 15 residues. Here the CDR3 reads CASSVGFSSLEKLFF. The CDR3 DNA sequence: TGTGCCAGCAGCGTAGGCTTCTCCAGCCTTGAAAAACTGTTTTTT.

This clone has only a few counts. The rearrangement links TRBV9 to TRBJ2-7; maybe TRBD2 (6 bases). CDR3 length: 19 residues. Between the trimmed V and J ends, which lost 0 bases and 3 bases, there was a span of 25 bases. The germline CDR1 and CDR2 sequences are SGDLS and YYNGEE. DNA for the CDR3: TGTGCCAGCAGCGTAGAGGCCCCCCATAGCCGGGGACTTCACTACGAGCAGTACTTC. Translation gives CASSVEAPHSRGLHYEQYF.

Written as DNA, the CDR3 is TGTGCCAGTATGGCACTGAACACTGAAGCTTTCTTT. Translating gives CASMALNTEAFF. The rearrangement joins TRBV12-5 to TRBJ1-1; D gene ambiguous. The CDR3 sequence is 12 residues long. Germline V CDR1 and CDR2: LGHNT, FRNRAP.

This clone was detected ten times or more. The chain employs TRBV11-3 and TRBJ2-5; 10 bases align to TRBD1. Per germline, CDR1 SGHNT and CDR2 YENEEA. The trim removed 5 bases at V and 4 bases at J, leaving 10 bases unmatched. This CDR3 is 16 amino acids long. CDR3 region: CASSQPTGGVLETQYF. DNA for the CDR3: TGTGCCAGCAGCCAGCCGACAGGGGGCGTTTTAGAGACCCAGTACTTC.

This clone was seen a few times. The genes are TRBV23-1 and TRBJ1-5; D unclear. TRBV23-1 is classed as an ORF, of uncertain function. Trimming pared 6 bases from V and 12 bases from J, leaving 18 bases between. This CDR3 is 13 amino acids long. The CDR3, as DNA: TGCGCCAGCAGCTACTCCGAGGCACCCGACCAGCATTTT. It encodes CASSYSEAPDQHF.

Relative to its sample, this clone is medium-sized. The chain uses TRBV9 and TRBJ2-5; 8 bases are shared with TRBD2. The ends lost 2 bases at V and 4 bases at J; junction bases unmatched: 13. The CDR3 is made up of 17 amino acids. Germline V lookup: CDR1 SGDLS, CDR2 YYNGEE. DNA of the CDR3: TGTGCCAGCAGCGTTAGACGGGGGGGCCCCCTGGGAGAGACCCAGTACTTC. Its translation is CASSVRRGGPLGETQYF.

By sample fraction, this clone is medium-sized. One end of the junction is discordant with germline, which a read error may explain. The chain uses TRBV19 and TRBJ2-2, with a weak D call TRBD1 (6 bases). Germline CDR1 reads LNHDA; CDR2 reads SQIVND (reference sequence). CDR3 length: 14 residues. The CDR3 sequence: CASSLDRSGGELFF. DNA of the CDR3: TGTGCCAGTAGTCTAGACAGGTCCGGCGGGGAGCTGTTTTTT. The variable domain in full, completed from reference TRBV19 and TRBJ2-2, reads DGGITQSPKYLFRKEGQNVTLSCEQNLNHDAMYWYRQDPGQGLRLIYYSQIVNDFQKGDIAEGYSVSREKKESFPLTVTSAQKNPTAFYLCASSLDRSGGELFFGEGSRLTVL.

CDR3 region: CASSVDGTGELFF. DNA for the CDR3: TGCGCCAGCAGCGTTGACGGCACCGGGGAGCTGTTTTTT. The V and J genes are TRBV23-1 and TRBJ2-2; D not certain. TRBV23-1 carries the ORF label, with uncertain function. V was trimmed by 6 bases and J by 4 bases, leaving 9 bases between them. CDR3 length: 13 residues.

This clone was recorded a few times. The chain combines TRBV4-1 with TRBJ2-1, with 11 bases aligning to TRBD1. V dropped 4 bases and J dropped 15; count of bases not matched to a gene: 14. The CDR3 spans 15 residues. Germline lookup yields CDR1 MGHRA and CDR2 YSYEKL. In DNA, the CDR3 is TGCGCCAGCAGCCCATCCACGGGACAGGGGGTTCGGAGGTTCTTC. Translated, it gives CASSPSTGQGVRRFF.

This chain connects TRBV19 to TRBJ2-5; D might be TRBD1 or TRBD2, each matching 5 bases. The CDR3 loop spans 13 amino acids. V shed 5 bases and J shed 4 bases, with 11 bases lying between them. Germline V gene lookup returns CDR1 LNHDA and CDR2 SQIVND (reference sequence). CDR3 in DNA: TGTGCCAGTAGTCGGGACGCTGGAGAGACCCAGTACTTC. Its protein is CASSRDAGETQYF. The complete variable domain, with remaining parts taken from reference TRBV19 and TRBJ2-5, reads DGGITQSPKYLFRKEGQNVTLSCEQNLNHDAMYWYRQDPGQGLRLIYYSQIVNDFQKGDIAEGYSVSREKKESFPLTVTSAQKNPTAFYLCASSRDAGETQYFGPGTRLLVL.

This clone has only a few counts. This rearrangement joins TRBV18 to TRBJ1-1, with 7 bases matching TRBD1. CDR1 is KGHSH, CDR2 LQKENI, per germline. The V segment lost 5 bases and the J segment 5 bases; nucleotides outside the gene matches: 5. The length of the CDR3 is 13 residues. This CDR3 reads CASSATGITEAFF. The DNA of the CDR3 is TGTGCCAGCTCAGCGACAGGGATTACTGAAGCTTTCTTT.

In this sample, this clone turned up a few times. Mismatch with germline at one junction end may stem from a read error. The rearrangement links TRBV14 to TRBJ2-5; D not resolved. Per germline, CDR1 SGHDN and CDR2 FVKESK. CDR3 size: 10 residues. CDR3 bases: TGTGCCAGCCGCCAAGAGACCCAGTACTTC. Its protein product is CASRQETQYF.